The 24 T cell receptor beta chains given below trace back to one sample, sequenced in a study of Ad26.COV2.S vaccination and SARS-CoV-2 variants (dated by TCRdb to about 2021). The library came from the immunoSEQ multiplex PCR assay. In its TCRdb copy, this immuneACCESS table keeps in-frame sequences only and misses some clones. Where compared with another copy, unresolved V genes explain less than half of these, and the others have no known cause. The sample includes around 500,000 clones, with about nine tenths observed a single time. The ten top clones hold around 1.6% of the sample. Interpreted using the paper, the treatment or condition label stands for: 19 received Ad26.COV2.S at low or high dose, single or two shots; about 5 received placebo; per-sample allocation not given. Repertoires of vaccine and placebo recipients were sequenced from samples collected on day 63 after the first injection.

Sequencing was performed on peripheral blood, taken in a trial of Ad26.COV2.S vaccine versus placebo. These TCRs come from a person aged 18-60 years who received the Ad26.COV2.S COVID-19 vaccine or a placebo.

The chain uses TRBV23-1 and TRBJ2-3; 9 bases agree with TRBD1. TRBV23-1 is identified as an open reading frame with a role that is uncertain. The CDR3 runs to 19 residues. With 3 bases clipped from V and 4 bases from J, the junction kept 17 bases outside the gene matches. The DNA of the CDR3 is TGCGCCAGCAGTCAGAGGGGGGGACAGGGACTTCATAGGCCAGATACGCAGTATTTT. Amino acid sequence: CASSQRGGQGLHRPDTQYF.

V gene TRBV7-2 combines with J gene TRBJ2-4; D is perhaps TRBD1 or TRBD2 (5 bases each). The CDR3 consists of 16 residues. Trimming took 0 bases from V and 0 from J, leaving 9 bases between them. Germline CDR1 and CDR2: SGHTA and FQGNSA. CDR3 nucleotide sequence: TGTGCCAGCAGCTTAGCCGGGGCACTAGCCAAAAACATTCAGTACTTC. It encodes CASSLAGALAKNIQYF.

This chain connects TRBV28 to TRBJ2-7; 7 bases align to TRBD1. The CDR3 sequence is 13 residues long. Germline assignment: CDR1 MDHEN and CDR2 SYDVKM. V was pared by 2 bases and J by 3 bases, with 1 base of the junction left unmatched. The CDR3 loop is CASSLRDSYEQYF. The CDR3 nucleotides read TGTGCCAGCAGTTTAAGGGACAGCTACGAGCAGTACTTC. The complete variable domain, with remaining parts taken from reference TRBV28 and TRBJ2-7, reads DVKVTQSSRYLVKRTGEKVFLECVQDMDHENMFWYRQDPGLGLRLIYFSYDVKMKEKGDIPEGYSVSREKKERFSLILESASTNQTSMYLCASSLRDSYEQYFGPGTRLTVT.

The V call is TRBV18, the J call TRBJ2-7; 9 bases agree with TRBD1. Germline lookup yields CDR1 KGHSH and CDR2 LQKENI. V lost 4 bases and J lost 6; bases outside the gene matches: 10. The CDR3 covers 15 residues. This CDR3 is CASSQGQGRRSEQYF. The CDR3 coding sequence is TGTGCCAGCTCACAGGGACAGGGAAGAAGGTCCGAGCAGTACTTC. The full variable domain, with the rest looked up from reference TRBV18 and TRBJ2-7, is NAGVMQNPRHLVRRRGQEARLRCSPMKGHSHVYWYRQLPEEGLKFMVYLQKENIIDESGMPKERFSAEFPKEGPSILRIQQVVRGDSAAYFCASSQGQGRRSEQYFGPGTRLTVT.

J is TRBJ2-7 and V is TRBV11-2; 8 bases map to TRBD1. Germline loops: CDR1 SGHAT, CDR2 FQNNGV. The CDR3 sequence is 15 residues long. V shed 5 bases and J 2 bases; nucleotides not matched to a gene: 8. CDR3 sequence (DNA): TGTGCCAGCAGCGCAGGGGGACAGGCCACCTACGAGCAGTACTTC. It codes for CASSAGGQATYEQYF.

The rearrangement uses TRBV6-6 and TRBJ2-3; 7 nucleotides agree with TRBD2. This CDR3 contains 15 residues. V dropped 2 bases and J dropped 2; count of bases not matched to a gene: 4. Germline CDR1 is MNHNY and CDR2 is SVGAGI (reference sequence). The CDR3 DNA follows: TGTGCCAGCAGTTACAATCGGGGGGACACAGATACGCAGTATTTT. Its protein product is CASSYNRGDTDTQYF.

The chain links TRBV5-8 to TRBJ2-1; TRBD1 matches at 8 bases. V gave up 3 bases and J gave up 6 bases; unmatched junction bases: 8. The CDR3 is 15 amino acids. Germline V gene lookup returns CDR1 SGHTS and CDR2 YDEGEE. CDR3 in amino acids: CASSSWTGTGNEQFF. CDR3 DNA: TGTGCCAGCAGCTCTTGGACAGGGACGGGCAATGAGCAGTTCTTC.

The rearrangement joins TRBV5-1 to TRBJ1-1; maybe TRBD1 (6 bases). From germline, CDR1 is SGHRS and CDR2 YFSETQ. V was clipped by 1 base and J by 5 bases, with 18 bases between them. CDR3 length: 16 residues. This CDR3 reads CASSLFPFGQGTEAFF. The CDR3 region has the DNA TGCGCCAGCAGCTTGTTCCCTTTTGGGCAGGGGACTGAAGCTTTCTTT.

Only a few counts were recorded for this clone. The V call is TRBV6-5, the J call TRBJ1-4, with D perhaps matching TRBD1 (5 bases). The germline V and J ends were trimmed by 2 bases and 3 bases, with 13 bases remaining between them. The CDR3 is 16 residues long. The germline gives CDR1 MNHEY, CDR2 SVGAGI. CDR3 residues: CASSYDSGLANEKLFF. CDR3 coding DNA: TGTGCCAGCAGTTACGATTCGGGGCTGGCTAATGAAAAACTGTTTTTT.

The V and J genes are TRBV19 and TRBJ1-1, with D perhaps TRBD1 (5 bases). Germline V gene data show CDR1 as LNHDA and CDR2 as SQIVND (reference sequence). The CDR3 loop spans 14 amino acids. V lost 5 bases and J 1 base, leaving 11 bases between the germline ends. CDR3 in amino acids: CASSPGTWNTEAFF. In DNA, the CDR3 is TGTGCCAGTAGTCCCGGGACGTGGAACACTGAAGCTTTCTTT.

The gene calls are TRBV5-1 and TRBJ1-1; tentative D call: TRBD1 (5 bases). Trimming took 4 bases from V and 0 from J, leaving 10 bases between them. The CDR3 sequence is 14 residues long. Per the germline V gene, CDR1 is SGHRS and CDR2 is YFSETQ. For the CDR3, the DNA is TGCGCCAGCAGCAGGGACTTAATGAACACTGAAGCTTTCTTT. This codes for CASSRDLMNTEAFF. Looking up the rest from reference TRBV5-1 and TRBJ1-1 gives the full variable domain: KAGVTQTPRYLIKTRGQQVTLSCSPISGHRSVSWYQQTPGQGLQFLFEYFSETQRNKGNFPGRFSGRQFSNSRSEMNVSTLELGDSALYLCASSRDLMNTEAFFGQGTRLTVV.

The genes are TRBV9 and TRBJ2-2; D ambiguous. This CDR3 has 16 residues. Trimming took 2 bases from V and 0 from J, leaving 11 bases between them. CDR1 SGDLS and CDR2 YYNGEE come from the germline V gene. For the CDR3, the DNA is TGTGCCAGCAGCGTTCTGCATATGGCGAACACCGGGGAGCTGTTTTTT. As protein: CASSVLHMANTGELFF.

The chain uses TRBV6-5 and TRBJ1-1; TRBD1 is a possible D gene (6 bases). This CDR3 is built from 12 residues. Trimming stripped 10 bases from V and 5 bases from J, with 14 bases between. Germline V CDR1 and CDR2: MNHEY, SVGAGI. CDR3 in amino acids: CATGTGKTEAFF. In nucleotides, the CDR3 is TGTGCCACCGGAACAGGGAAGACTGAAGCTTTCTTT.

Here the CDR3 DNA reads TGTGCCAGTAGTGCCGGGACTAGTTCCGTGCAGTACTTC. Translating gives CASSAGTSSVQYF. The V gene is TRBV19, the J gene TRBJ2-7, with 8 bases lining up with TRBD2. This CDR3 contains 13 residues. V lost 5 bases to trimming and J lost 9 bases; unmatched junction nucleotides: 9. Germline assignment: CDR1 LNHDA and CDR2 SQIVND (reference sequence).

The genes are TRBV21-1 and TRBJ2-4; whether TRBD1, the table's D call, matches the DNA was not checked. TRBV21-1 is labeled a pseudogene. This CDR3 comprises 17 residues. CDR3 DNA sequence: TGTGCCAGCCCCCTGCTTACGCTTCAGGGGACCAAAAACATTCAGTACTTC. It codes for CASPLLTLQGTKNIQYF.

The chain combines TRBV2 with TRBJ2-6; D not certain. V was clipped by 7 bases and J by 2 bases, with 3 bases between them. The CDR3 has 12 amino acids. Germline assignment: CDR1 SNHLY and CDR2 FYNNEI. CDR3: CASTTGANVLTF. CDR3 sequence (DNA): TGTGCCAGCACGACTGGGGCCAACGTCCTGACTTTC.

The chain recombines TRBV5-1 with TRBJ2-4; 7 bases fit TRBD1. Germline loops: CDR1 SGHRS, CDR2 YFSETQ. The CDR3 extends over 16 amino acids. J was trimmed by 2 bases and V by 2 bases; bases with no gene match: 7. Here the CDR3 reads CASSLDRAGPKNIQYF. The CDR3 DNA reads TGCGCCAGCAGCTTAGACAGGGCAGGGCCCAAAAACATTCAGTACTTC.

This clone was observed a few times. The chain combines TRBV30 with TRBJ1-6; 7 bases are shared with TRBD1. Germline V CDR1 and CDR2: GTSNPN, SVGIG (reference sequence). The CDR3 length is 16 residues. J gave up 11 bases and V 4 bases, and 17 bases lay outside the gene matches. The CDR3 loop is CAWTPVGDREVTPLHF. The CDR3 region has the DNA TGTGCCTGGACCCCCGTCGGAGACAGGGAGGTGACACCCCTCCACTTT.

The J gene is TRBJ2-1, the V gene TRBV29-1; 10 bases agree with TRBD2. V trimming: 6 bases; J trimming: 7 bases; junction bases outside the gene matches: 9. Per the germline V gene, CDR1 is SQVTM and CDR2 is ANQGSEA. The CDR3 is 14 residues long. CDR3 sequence: CSVESSGSWNEQFF. CDR3 bases: TGCAGCGTGGAATCTAGCGGGAGCTGGAATGAGCAGTTCTTC.

This chain joins TRBV5-8 and TRBJ2-1; 14 bases line up with TRBD2. The CDR3 is 17 amino acids. The junction had 10 bases not matched to a gene; V was cut back by 4 bases and J by 7 bases. CDR1 is SGHTS and CDR2 is YDEGEE in the germline V gene. CDR3 in amino acids: CASSPPPGLAGENEQFF. The CDR3 DNA follows: TGTGCCAGCAGCCCGCCCCCGGGACTAGCGGGAGAAAATGAGCAGTTCTTC.

The rearrangement uses TRBV7-9 and TRBJ2-5, with 7 nucleotides matching TRBD2. The length of the CDR3 is 19 residues. Trimming removed 5 bases from V and 4 bases from J; junction bases left unmatched: 22. Germline CDR1 and CDR2: SEHNR and FQNEAQ (reference sequence). CDR3 in DNA: TGTGCCAGCAGCCAATTAGGCGGGGGAGCCCAACCCCGGGGAGAGACCCAGTACTTC. It specifies CASSQLGGGAQPRGETQYF. The complete variable domain, with remaining parts taken from reference TRBV7-9 and TRBJ2-5, reads DTGVSQNPRHKITKRGQNVTFRCDPISEHNRLYWYRQTLGQGPEFLTYFQNEAQLEKSRLLSDRFSAERPKGSFSTLEIQRTEQGDSAMYLCASSQLGGGAQPRGETQYFGPGTRLLVL.

This chain joins TRBV4-3 and TRBJ2-6, with TRBD1 matching 9 bases. CDR3 length equals 16 residues. Germline CDR1 LGHNA, CDR2 YSLEER. J gave up 4 bases and V 1 base, and 2 bases lay outside the gene matches. In DNA form, the CDR3 reads TGCGCCAGCAGCCAAGGGGGACAGGGAGGGGCCAACGTCCTGACTTTC. Its translation: CASSQGGQGGANVLTF.

The J gene is TRBJ2-7, the V gene TRBV4-3; possibly TRBD1 for D (5 bases). The length of the CDR3 is 15 residues. Trimming took off 3 bases at V and 2 bases at J, with 14 bases between the two ends. Germline CDR1 is LGHNA and CDR2 is YSLEER. DNA for the CDR3: TGCGCCAGCAGCCAGGCAGACAGAAGCCCCTACGAGCAGTACTTC. It translates to CASSQADRSPYEQYF.

The chain employs TRBV30 and TRBJ2-1; 9 bases map to TRBD1. There are 11 residues in the CDR3. The junction had 8 bases not matched to a gene; V was cut back by 5 bases and J by 15 bases. The germline gives CDR1 GTSNPN, CDR2 SVGIG (reference sequence). The CDR3 loop reads CAWGGQGGPFF. CDR3 DNA sequence: TGTGCCTGGGGGGGACAGGGAGGTCCGTTCTTC.